This T cell receptor beta chain was identified in a study of blood T cell repertoires in COVID-19. The wider study: Acute and convalescent COVID-19 samples came from the United States, Italy and Spain.

In the authors' workflow: Estimation of nucleated cell counts was performed using reference gene primer amplification. Produced via immunoSEQ multiplex PCR; TCRdb's table is partial and in-frame only. Clone size and V and J calls were adopted from that table, with D and trimming inferred from the DNA. The table records 280,000 or so clones, around 90% of them present only once. The table lists this clone with a few counts. Germline V gene sequence: CDR1 SGHKS, CDR2 YYEKEE (reference sequence). The CDR3 has 19 residues. Losses at the gene ends were 4 bases for V and 0 bases for J; bases not matched to a gene: 11. Residents of around 24 US areas, aged roughly 18 to 89 years, made up the participants. Each participant's cohort was designated according to participant-reported clinical history.

What was sequenced was PBMCs or T cells enriched from blood (not recorded which). The chain joins TRBV5-5 to TRBJ1-5, with 12 nucleotides matching TRBD1. The sequence derives from a woman aged 18-30 years with acute COVID-19. The CDR3 sequence: CASSPSGTGGRYSNQPQHF. The CDR3 region has the DNA TGTGCCAGCAGCCCGTCTGGGACAGGGGGCCGGTATAGCAATCAGCCCCAGCATTTT.